A single TCR beta chain is shown here with its context. The antigen remains unidentified. This specimen comes from a study of monozygotic twins with inflammatory bowel disease. Per donor, approximately 2.3 ml of blood was collected and frozen. Per sample, reverse transcription was split into eight reactions. cDNA for TCRalpha and TCRbeta was amplified by nested PCRs of 15 to 20 then 9 cycles. TCRdb processed the 5' RACE reads again and assigns one entry to each CDR3 protein, with no DNA. This sample contains 300,000 to 400,000 distinct CDR3 sequences. Germline CDR1 reads SGHVS; CDR2 reads FQNEAQ. The CDR3 covers 15 residues. Findings and caveats of the study: Relative clonotype sharing with others was diminished in IBD patients versus healthy twins, particularly with disease activity.

This TCR was sampled from a human donor with ulcerative colitis or Crohn's disease, or a healthy co-twin of an affected twin (not recorded which). Sequencing was done on a sample of blood. V is TRBV7-8 and J is TRBJ2-7; no DNA is available, so the TRBD2 call from TCRdb remains unchecked. CDR3 in amino acids: CASSSRTTSVYEQYF. The full variable domain, with the rest looked up from reference TRBV7-8 and TRBJ2-7, is GAGVSQSPRYKVAKRGQDVALRCDPISGHVSLFWYQQALGQGPEFLTYFQNEAQLDKSGLPSDRFFAERPEGSVSTLKIQRTQQEDSAVYLCASSSRTTSVYEQYFGPGTRLTVT.